These 7 T cell receptor beta chains came from one sample sequenced in a study of T cells in Graves' hyperthyroidism and ophthalmopathy. Amplification targeted TCR beta CDR3 regions from RNA transcripts. The TCR CDR3 first-round RT-PCR relied on the HTBI primer set. TCRdb analysed the multiplex PCR reads with MiXCR anew, one entry per CDR3 protein. Among 550,000 to 650,000 distinct CDR3 sequences listed, about 15% were seen once. The sample comprised blood. Every receptor here comes from a woman aged 25-40 years with Graves' hyperthyroidism that later progressed to Graves' ophthalmopathy.

This clonotype has a count of ten or more. The genes are TRBV28 and TRBJ2-1, with TRBD1 as a possible D gene (5 bases). Germline CDR1 is MDHEN and CDR2 is SYDVKM. The CDR3 contains 14 residues. Trimming removed 4 bases from V and 2 bases from J, with 9 bases in between. The CDR3 region is CASSSPGPYNEQFF. In DNA, the CDR3 is TGTGCCAGCAGTTCGCCAGGGCCCTACAATGAGCAGTTCTTC. Complete variable domain (other parts from reference TRBV28 and TRBJ2-1): DVKVTQSSRYLVKRTGEKVFLECVQDMDHENMFWYRQDPGLGLRLIYFSYDVKMKEKGDIPEGYSVSREKKERFSLILESASTNQTSMYLCASSSPGPYNEQFFGPGTRLTVL.

This clonotype was detected many times. The chain carries TRBV30 and TRBJ1-2, with D unresolved. V dropped 0 bases and J dropped 4 bases, with 15 bases sitting between them. The CDR3 extends over 15 amino acids. Germline values: CDR1 GTSNPN, CDR2 SVGIG (reference sequence). In DNA form, the CDR3 reads TGTGCCTGGAGTGTACGGGGAGGCAGTTCCTATGGCTACACCTTC. This codes for CAWSVRGGSSYGYTF.

This clonotype has at least ten counts. The V and J genes are TRBV7-2 and TRBJ2-7, with 7 bases fitting TRBD2. Germline CDR1 SGHTA, CDR2 FQGNSA. Trimming removed 3 bases from V and 2 bases from J; junction bases left unmatched: 10. This CDR3 is 16 amino acids long. The CDR3 loop reads CASSFGLGGSTYEQYF. CDR3 DNA sequence: TGTGCCAGCAGCTTCGGGCTGGGCGGGAGCACCTACGAGCAGTACTTC.

The sample holds many counts of this clonotype. The chain has TRBV3-1 and TRBJ1-4; D is uncertain. CDR1 LGHDT and CDR2 YNNKEL come from the germline V gene (reference sequence). The CDR3 extends over 14 amino acids. Trimming stripped 4 bases from V and 5 bases from J, with 11 bases between. CDR3 sequence (DNA): TGTGCCAGCAGCCCTTCGGACGGGAATGAAAAACTGTTTTTT. Its translation is CASSPSDGNEKLFF.

This clonotype was found a few times. In DNA, the CDR3 is TGTGCCAGCAGAAGAGAGGAACTTCGACAGTTCTTC. Its protein is CASRREELRQFF. This chain links TRBV6-1 with TRBJ2-1; D ambiguous. CDR3 length: 12 residues. V lost 6 bases, J lost 13 bases, and 16 bases lay in between. Germline lookup yields CDR1 MNHNS and CDR2 SASEGT.

The table lists this clonotype with many counts. The genes are TRBV10-2 and TRBJ1-1, with 9 bases aligning to TRBD1. This CDR3 spans 14 amino acids. CDR1 is WSHSY and CDR2 is SAAADI in the germline V gene. With V trimmed by 5 bases and J by 2 bases, 3 bases remained unmatched. CDR3 loop: CASSRDRANTEAFF. In nucleotides, the CDR3 is TGCGCCAGCAGTAGGGACAGGGCCAACACTGAAGCTTTCTTT.

This clonotype has ten or more counts. V gene TRBV28 combines with J gene TRBJ2-1; D remains unclear. Germline loops: CDR1 MDHEN, CDR2 SYDVKM. The CDR3 is 13 amino acids. Trimming stripped 3 bases from V and 6 bases from J, with 9 bases between. The CDR3 sequence is CASSLKIPNEQFF. The CDR3 DNA is TGTGCCAGCAGTTTGAAGATCCCCAATGAGCAGTTCTTC. The full variable domain, with the rest looked up from reference TRBV28 and TRBJ2-1, is DVKVTQSSRYLVKRTGEKVFLECVQDMDHENMFWYRQDPGLGLRLIYFSYDVKMKEKGDIPEGYSVSREKKERFSLILESASTNQTSMYLCASSLKIPNEQFFGPGTRLTVL.